This TCR beta chain is from a study of cytomegalovirus exposure and HLA in healthy donors. Deletions cut 7 bases from V and 3 bases from J, with 16 bases between. The germline V gene has CDR1 SNHLY and CDR2 FYNNEI. The CDR3 is made up of 14 amino acids. Data came from immunoSEQ multiplex PCR; TCRdb stores just in-frame clones and leaves some out. The sample includes about 200,000 clones, around 80% of them seen just once. The sample consisted of PBMCs. The TCR sequence derives from a woman aged 30 to 39 in good health and CMV-seropositive. The genes are TRBV2 and TRBJ2-7; TRBD1 is a possible D gene (7 bases). CDR3 sequence (DNA): TGTGCCAGCATGGCGGGACAGACGCACTACGAGCAGTACTTC. This sequence encodes CASMAGQTHYEQYF.